One and the same sample provided the 27 T cell receptor beta chains below, sequenced in a study of blood T cell repertoires in COVID-19. Method: immunoSEQ multiplex PCR; TCRdb's copy keeps in-frame clones and lacks some. The data contain about 200,000 clones, 85% to 90% of them seen just once; the ten biggest clones take up 0.95% to 1.5%. Sequenced sample: PBMCs or T cells enriched from blood (not recorded which). The origin of the receptors is a man aged 25-45 years who had recovered from COVID-19.

Worth noting for this clone: Distinct nucleotide sequences in the sample also encode this CDR3. The chain has TRBV20-1 and TRBJ1-1; 7 bases fit TRBD1. J lost 8 bases, V lost 3 bases, and 3 bases had no gene match. Per germline, CDR1 DFQATT and CDR2 SNEGSKA (reference sequence). This CDR3 region has 11 residues. The CDR3 bases are TGCAGTGCTAGCGGGACAGCAGAAGCTTTCTTT. This codes for CSASGTAEAFF.

The chain uses TRBV27 and TRBJ2-3; D is unclear. This CDR3 region has 12 residues. Trimming removed 3 bases at V and 6 bases at J, with 7 bases between. Germline CDR1 MNHEY, CDR2 SMNVEV (reference sequence). The CDR3 nucleotides are TGTGCCAGCAGTTTTGCCGGGGATACGCAGTATTTT. It codes for CASSFAGDTQYF.

This CDR3 is CASSKAGESYEQYF. The DNA for the CDR3 is TGTGCCAGCAGCAAGGCGGGAGAATCCTACGAGCAGTACTTC. This chain links TRBV7-6 with TRBJ2-7; 7 bases agree with TRBD2. Germline V lookup: CDR1 SGHVS, CDR2 FNYEAQ. This CDR3 has 14 amino acids. V lost 5 bases, J lost 1 base, and 5 bases stayed unmatched.

The rearrangement links TRBV15 to TRBJ1-5, with 8 nucleotides matching TRBD1. This CDR3 region has 15 residues. Germline CDR1 and CDR2: LNHNV and YYDKDF (reference sequence). The J segment lost 2 bases and the V segment lost 0 bases, leaving 0 bases of the junction unmatched. The CDR3, as DNA: TGTGCCACCAGCAGAGAACAGGGGGGCAATCAGCCCCAGCATTTT. Translating gives CATSREQGGNQPQHF.

The chain combines TRBV2 with TRBJ2-1, with a weak D call TRBD2 (5 bases). V lost 3 bases and J 7 bases, leaving 10 bases between the germline ends. The CDR3 is made up of 13 amino acids. Germline loops: CDR1 SNHLY, CDR2 FYNNEI. CDR3 loop: CASSDDGENEQFF. The CDR3 DNA reads as TGTGCCAGCAGTGATGACGGGGAGAATGAGCAGTTCTTC.

This clone was seen only once. The chain links TRBV19 to TRBJ1-5; maybe TRBD1 (5 bases). V dropped 8 bases and J dropped 1 base, with 15 bases sitting between them. This CDR3 is built from 15 residues. CDR1 and CDR2 (germline): LNHDA, SQIVND (reference sequence). For the CDR3, the DNA is TGTGCCAGTGGGGCAGGGAGGTCAAGCAATCAGCCCCAGCATTTT. Its translation: CASGAGRSSNQPQHF.

The chain couples TRBV4-1 to TRBJ2-5; possibly TRBD2 for D (5 bases). This CDR3 spans 13 amino acids. Deletions cut 3 bases from V and 4 bases from J, with 9 bases between. Germline V gene data show CDR1 as MGHRA and CDR2 as YSYEKL. The CDR3 region has the DNA TGCGCCAGCAGCCACGTTGAGGGAGAGACCCAGTACTTC. This translates into CASSHVEGETQYF.

V usage is TRBV18 and J usage is TRBJ2-3; TRBD1 agrees at 7 bases. Trimming took 2 bases from V and 4 from J; bases not matched to a gene: 3. Germline CDR1 KGHSH, CDR2 LQKENI. CDR3 length equals 14 residues. The CDR3 protein is CASSPGTDPDTQYF. In nucleotides, the CDR3 is TGTGCCAGCTCACCAGGGACAGATCCAGATACGCAGTATTTT. Looking up the rest from reference TRBV18 and TRBJ2-3 gives the full variable domain: NAGVMQNPRHLVRRRGQEARLRCSPMKGHSHVYWYRQLPEEGLKFMVYLQKENIIDESGMPKERFSAEFPKEGPSILRIQQVVRGDSAAYFCASSPGTDPDTQYFGPGTRLTVL.

The chain joins TRBV7-9 to TRBJ1-5; TRBD1 aligns across 7 bases. J was trimmed by 2 bases and V by 3 bases; bases with no gene match: 10. Germline CDR1 reads SEHNR; CDR2 reads FQNEAQ (reference sequence). This CDR3 has 17 amino acids. CDR3 DNA: TGTGCCAGCAGCTTTGAGGGGGCCATAAGCGGCAATCAGCCCCAGCATTTT. Amino acid sequence: CASSFEGAISGNQPQHF.

CDR3 DNA: TGTGCCAGCAGCCTAACAGGGTTGCGAGAGACCCAGTACTTC. Translation: CASSLTGLRETQYF. The rearrangement uses TRBV27 and TRBJ2-5; D is possibly TRBD1 (6 bases). Germline assignment: CDR1 MNHEY and CDR2 SMNVEV (reference sequence). This CDR3 is 14 amino acids long. Trimming cost V 6 bases and J 4 bases, with 15 bases left between them.

In this sample, this clone turned up a few times. The rearrangement uses TRBV9 and TRBJ1-3, with 12 bases matching TRBD1. Germline V gene lookup returns CDR1 SGDLS and CDR2 YYNGEE. The CDR3 has 16 amino acids. The ends lost 4 bases at V and 3 bases at J; junction bases unmatched: 5. The CDR3 DNA is TGTGCCAGCAGCTTGGGACAGGGGGCGCTTGGAAACACCATATATTTT. It codes for CASSLGQGALGNTIYF.

J is TRBJ2-3 and V is TRBV10-1; 15 positions match TRBD2. The V gene's germline CDR1 is WNHNN and CDR2 SYGVQD (reference sequence). The CDR3 has 17 amino acids. Germline trimming cut 6 bases from V and 2 bases from J; bases unmatched to any gene: 6. CDR3 sequence (DNA): TGCGCCAGCAGCCTGGGACTAGCGGGAGGACTCACAGATACGCAGTATTTT. It codes for CASSLGLAGGLTDTQYF.

This clone was recorded only once. The chain combines TRBV7-9 with TRBJ1-4, with unresolved D. Per the germline V gene, CDR1 is SEHNR and CDR2 is FQNEAQ (reference sequence). V shed 3 bases and J shed 8 bases, with 7 bases lying between them. This CDR3 is built from 12 residues. The CDR3 DNA follows: TGTGCCAGCAGCTTCCGGGAAGAAAAACTGTTTTTT. Protein product: CASSFREEKLFF.

This clone was observed once. This chain joins TRBV4-3 and TRBJ2-7; tentative D call: TRBD2 (6 bases). V was cut by 1 base and J by 0 bases, with 10 bases left in between. The CDR3 is 15 residues long. Germline V gene lookup returns CDR1 LGHNA and CDR2 YSLEER. CDR3 DNA: TGCGCCAGCAGCCAAGGGCTAGCGAGCTCCTACGAGCAGTACTTC. Amino acids: CASSQGLASSYEQYF.

The chain carries TRBV6-1 and TRBJ1-5, with D hard to call. The CDR3 covers 15 residues. Trimming shortened V by 2 bases and J by 1 base, and 9 bases separated the two germline ends. In germline, CDR1 is MNHNS, CDR2 SASEGT. The CDR3 sequence is CASSENRGSNQPQHF. The CDR3 DNA reads TGTGCCAGCAGTGAAAATCGGGGAAGCAATCAGCCCCAGCATTTT.

Here the CDR3 reads CASSQDDLDPYEQYF. In DNA form, the CDR3 reads TGTGCCAGCAGCCAAGATGACCTAGATCCGTACGAGCAGTACTTC. The chain links TRBV3-1 (or the pseudogene TRBV3-2) to TRBJ2-7, with unresolved D. There are 15 residues in the CDR3. V was cut by 0 bases and J by 4 bases, with 13 bases left in between. CDR1 is LGHDT, CDR2 YNNKEL, per germline (reference sequence).

The chain combines TRBV7-2 with TRBJ2-2, with D possibly being TRBD1 (6 bases). The germline V and J ends were trimmed by 6 bases and 0 bases, with 11 bases remaining between them. Looked up from germline, CDR1 is SGHTA and CDR2 is FQGNSA. The CDR3 is made up of 15 amino acids. Written as DNA, the CDR3 is TGTGCCAGCAGTTCCGGGACACCGAACACCGGGGAGCTGTTTTTT. This translates into CASSSGTPNTGELFF.

A few counts support this clone. The chain has TRBV7-2 and TRBJ2-1, with 12 nucleotides matching TRBD2. Trimming removed 5 bases from V and 3 bases from J; junction bases left unmatched: 2. Germline CDR1 is SGHTA and CDR2 is FQGNSA. This CDR3 is built from 15 residues. Written as DNA, the CDR3 is TGTGCCAGCAGCGGACTAGCGGGAAGCTACAATGAGCAGTTCTTC. It specifies CASSGLAGSYNEQFF.

The rearrangement joins TRBV5-1 to TRBJ1-3; D is ambiguous. CDR3 size: 14 residues. Trimming removed 2 bases from V and 3 bases from J, with 9 bases in between. Germline assignment: CDR1 SGHRS and CDR2 YFSETQ. The CDR3 coding sequence is TGCGCCAGCAGCTTAGGCGGTTATGGAAACACCATATATTTT. This codes for CASSLGGYGNTIYF. Full variable domain (rest looked up from reference TRBV5-1 and TRBJ1-3): KAGVTQTPRYLIKTRGQQVTLSCSPISGHRSVSWYQQTPGQGLQFLFEYFSETQRNKGNFPGRFSGRQFSNSRSEMNVSTLELGDSALYLCASSLGGYGNTIYFGEGSWLTVV.

This clone has more than one count but fewer than ten. The V gene is TRBV3-1 (or the pseudogene TRBV3-2), the J gene TRBJ2-7; the match to TRBD2 covers 13 bases. Germline V CDR1 and CDR2: LGHDT, YNNKEL (reference sequence). The CDR3 loop spans 17 amino acids. J gave up 6 bases and V 0 bases, and 8 bases lay outside the gene matches. The CDR3 DNA follows: TGTGCCAGCAGCCAAGACTCGGGACTAGCGGGATTGGGCGAGCAGTACTTC. Protein sequence: CASSQDSGLAGLGEQYF.

V is TRBV27 and J is TRBJ2-7, with 7 bases that match TRBD1. Looked up from germline, CDR1 is MNHEY and CDR2 is SMNVEV (reference sequence). This CDR3 has 16 amino acids. V shed 5 bases, J shed 4 bases, and the junction held 14 bases outside the gene matches. The CDR3 coding sequence is TGTGCCAGCAGTCCCCTTCCGGGGACAGACACATACGAGCAGTACTTC. It is translated as CASSPLPGTDTYEQYF.

The V and J genes are TRBV6-2 or TRBV6-3 and TRBJ2-7; 7 nucleotides line up with TRBD2. Looked up from germline, CDR1 is MNHEY and CDR2 is SVGEGT. V shed 0 bases, J shed 2 bases, and the junction held 1 base outside the gene matches. The length of the CDR3 is 14 residues. In DNA form, the CDR3 reads TGTGCCAGCAGTTACTCGGGAGGGCCCTACGAGCAGTACTTC. As protein: CASSYSGGPYEQYF.

For the CDR3, the DNA is TGTGCCAGCAGCGGGCGGGGGGCCGGCTCCTACGAGCAGTACTTC. Translation: CASSGRGAGSYEQYF. The chain employs TRBV6-5 and TRBJ2-7, with 8 bases lining up with TRBD2. The CDR3 extends over 15 amino acids. CDR1 is MNHEY and CDR2 is SVGAGI in the germline V gene. J lost 0 bases, V lost 6 bases, and 7 bases had no gene match.

Comment on this clone: At the DNA level, this CDR3 is encoded by other sequences in the same sample as well. V and J are TRBV18 and TRBJ1-2, with D uncertain. V gave up 0 bases and J gave up 5 bases, with 4 bases separating them. Germline V gives CDR1 KGHSH, CDR2 LQKENI. The CDR3 contains 12 residues. This CDR3 reads CASSPPSYGYTF. The CDR3 DNA reads TGTGCCAGCTCACCACCGTCGTATGGCTACACCTTC.

The chain couples TRBV6-6 to TRBJ1-2; D gene uncertain. Trimming left V 2 bases short and J 4 bases short, with 17 bases between. The CDR3 extends over 16 amino acids. Germline V CDR1 and CDR2: MNHNY, SVGAGI (reference sequence). Here the CDR3 DNA reads TGTGCCAGCAGTTACGACACATCCGGGAAGGGCTATGGCTACACCTTC. Amino acids: CASSYDTSGKGYGYTF.

This clone was found once. The genes are TRBV18 and TRBJ2-1, with 8 bases identical to TRBD1. V lost 2 bases and J lost 8; bases outside the gene matches: 8. The CDR3 spans 15 residues. Germline values: CDR1 KGHSH, CDR2 LQKENI. CDR3 loop: CASSPSQGARDEQFF. CDR3 nucleotide sequence: TGTGCCAGCTCACCATCGCAGGGGGCTAGGGATGAGCAGTTCTTC.

This clone was recorded once. CDR3 protein: CASSLDGRAGNQPQHF. The CDR3 DNA is TGTGCCAGCAGCTTAGACGGCAGGGCGGGCAATCAGCCCCAGCATTTT. The rearrangement links TRBV7-9 to TRBJ1-5, with D maybe TRBD1 (5 bases). Germline V lookup: CDR1 SEHNR, CDR2 FQNEAQ (reference sequence). V was clipped by 1 base and J by 2 bases, with 12 bases between them. The CDR3 covers 16 residues.